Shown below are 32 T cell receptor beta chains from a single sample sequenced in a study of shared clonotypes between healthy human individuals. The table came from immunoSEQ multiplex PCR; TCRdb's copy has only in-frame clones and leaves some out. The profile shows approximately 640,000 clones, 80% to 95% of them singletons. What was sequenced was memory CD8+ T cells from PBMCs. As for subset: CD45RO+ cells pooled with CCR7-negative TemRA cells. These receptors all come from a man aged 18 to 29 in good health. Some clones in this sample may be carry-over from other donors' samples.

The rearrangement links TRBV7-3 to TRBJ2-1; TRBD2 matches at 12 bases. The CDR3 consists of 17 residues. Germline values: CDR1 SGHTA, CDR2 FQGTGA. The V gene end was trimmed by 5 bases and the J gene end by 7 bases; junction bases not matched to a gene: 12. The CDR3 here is CASSIQGTSGFGNEQFF. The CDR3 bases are TGTGCCAGCAGCATCCAGGGGACTAGCGGGTTCGGGAATGAGCAGTTCTTC. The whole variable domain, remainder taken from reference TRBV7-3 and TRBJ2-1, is GAGVSQTPSNKVTEKGKYVELRCDPISGHTALYWYRQSLGQGPEFLIYFQGTGAADDSGLPNDRFFAVRPEGSVSTLKIQRTERGDSAVYLCASSIQGTSGFGNEQFFGPGTRLTVL.

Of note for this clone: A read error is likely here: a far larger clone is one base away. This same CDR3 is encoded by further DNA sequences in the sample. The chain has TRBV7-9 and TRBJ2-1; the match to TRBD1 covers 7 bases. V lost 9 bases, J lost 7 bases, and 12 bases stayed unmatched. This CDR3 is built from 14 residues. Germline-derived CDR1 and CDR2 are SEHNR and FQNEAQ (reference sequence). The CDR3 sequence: CASSTTQGENEQFF. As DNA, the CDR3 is TGTGCCAGTTCTACAACTCAGGGGGAGAATGAGCAGTTCTTC. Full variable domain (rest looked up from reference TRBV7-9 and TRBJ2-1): DTGVSQNPRHKITKRGQNVTFRCDPISEHNRLYWYRQTLGQGPEFLTYFQNEAQLEKSRLLSDRFSAERPKGSFSTLEIQRTEQGDSAMYLCASSTTQGENEQFFGPGTRLTVL.

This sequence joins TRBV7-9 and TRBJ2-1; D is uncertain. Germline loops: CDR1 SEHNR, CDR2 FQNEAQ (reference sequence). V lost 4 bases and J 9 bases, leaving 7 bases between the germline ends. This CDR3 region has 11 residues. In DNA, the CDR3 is TGTGCCAGCAGCTCTGATGGTGAGCAGTTCTTC. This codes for CASSSDGEQFF.

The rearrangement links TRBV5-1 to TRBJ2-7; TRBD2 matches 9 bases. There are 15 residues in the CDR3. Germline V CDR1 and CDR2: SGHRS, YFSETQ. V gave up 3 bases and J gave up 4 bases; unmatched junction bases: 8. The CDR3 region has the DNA TGCGCCAGCAGCTCAGGACTAGCGAGAAAGTACGAGCAGTACTTC. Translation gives CASSSGLARKYEQYF.

CDR3 region: CASSELRQGAPGNQPQHF. CDR3 DNA: TGTGCCAGCAGCGAACTAAGACAGGGGGCGCCGGGCAATCAGCCCCAGCATTTT. The rearrangement links TRBV28 to TRBJ1-5; 10 nucleotides agree with TRBD1. V shed 6 bases and J 2 bases; nucleotides not matched to a gene: 13. This CDR3 contains 18 residues. Germline CDR1 MDHEN, CDR2 SYDVKM.

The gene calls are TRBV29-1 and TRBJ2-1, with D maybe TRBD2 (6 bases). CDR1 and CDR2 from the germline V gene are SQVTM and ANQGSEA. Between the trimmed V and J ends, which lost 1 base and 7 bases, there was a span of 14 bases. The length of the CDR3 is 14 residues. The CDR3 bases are TGCAGCGTTGAAGGGGGGGAGTTCCGGAATGAGCAGTTCTTC. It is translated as CSVEGGEFRNEQFF.

CDR3 DNA: TGTGCCAGCAGTTACCCGCGGGGACGTCGCGAGCAGTACTTC. Residues: CASSYPRGRREQYF. V gene TRBV6-5 combines with J gene TRBJ2-7; D might be TRBD2 (6 bases). This CDR3 has 14 amino acids. V was clipped by 2 bases and J by 6 bases, with 14 bases between them. CDR1 is MNHEY and CDR2 is SVGAGI in the germline V gene.

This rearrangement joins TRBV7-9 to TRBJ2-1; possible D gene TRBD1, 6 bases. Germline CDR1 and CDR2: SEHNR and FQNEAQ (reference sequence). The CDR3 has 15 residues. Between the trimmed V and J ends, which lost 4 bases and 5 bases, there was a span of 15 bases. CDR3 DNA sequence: TGTGCCAGCAGCTCGGAAGAGGGGGACCACAATGAGCAGTTCTTC. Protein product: CASSSEEGDHNEQFF.

The CDR3 here is CASSRSPGLAGVNEQFF. In DNA, the CDR3 is TGTGCCAGCAGCAGATCCCCGGGACTAGCGGGAGTCAATGAGCAGTTCTTC. V is TRBV9 and J is TRBJ2-1; 14 nucleotides align to TRBD2. CDR1 is SGDLS and CDR2 is YYNGEE in the germline V gene. The CDR3 has 17 amino acids. J gave up 6 bases and V 4 bases, and 9 bases lay outside the gene matches. Full variable domain (outside the CDR3, taken from reference TRBV9 and TRBJ2-1): DSGVTQTPKHLITATGQRVTLRCSPRSGDLSVYWYQQSLDQGLQFLIQYYNGEERAKGNILERFSAQQFPDLHSELNLSSLELGDSALYFCASSRSPGLAGVNEQFFGPGTRLTVL.

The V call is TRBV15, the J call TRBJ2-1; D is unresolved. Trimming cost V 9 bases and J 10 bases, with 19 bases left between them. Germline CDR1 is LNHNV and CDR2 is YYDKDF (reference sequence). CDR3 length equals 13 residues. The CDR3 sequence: CATKTKIRAEQFF. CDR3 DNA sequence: TGTGCCACTAAGACGAAAATCCGGGCCGAGCAGTTCTTC.

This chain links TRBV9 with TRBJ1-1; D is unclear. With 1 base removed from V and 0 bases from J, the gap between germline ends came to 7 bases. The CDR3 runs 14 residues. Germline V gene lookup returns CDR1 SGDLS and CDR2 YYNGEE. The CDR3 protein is CASSVREMNTEAFF. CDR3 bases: TGTGCCAGCAGCGTACGGGAGATGAACACTGAAGCTTTCTTT.

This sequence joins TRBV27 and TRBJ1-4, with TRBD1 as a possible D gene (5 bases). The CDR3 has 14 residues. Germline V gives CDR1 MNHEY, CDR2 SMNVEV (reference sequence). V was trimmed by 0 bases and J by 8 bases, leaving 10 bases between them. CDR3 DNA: TGTGCCAGCAGTTTATCCCCCGGGGCCGAAAAACTGTTTTTT. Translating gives CASSLSPGAEKLFF.

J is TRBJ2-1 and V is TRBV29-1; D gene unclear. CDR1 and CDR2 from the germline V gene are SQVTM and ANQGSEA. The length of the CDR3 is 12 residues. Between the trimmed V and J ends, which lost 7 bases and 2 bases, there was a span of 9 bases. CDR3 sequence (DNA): TGCAGCGGGATGGTGGCCTACAATGAGCAGTTCTTC. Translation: CSGMVAYNEQFF.

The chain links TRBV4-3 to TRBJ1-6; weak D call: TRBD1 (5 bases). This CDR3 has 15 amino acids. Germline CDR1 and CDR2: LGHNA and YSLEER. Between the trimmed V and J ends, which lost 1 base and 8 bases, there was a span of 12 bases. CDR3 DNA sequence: TGCGCCAGCAGCCAAGTCATGGGGGTGGATTCACCCCTCCACTTT. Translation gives CASSQVMGVDSPLHF.

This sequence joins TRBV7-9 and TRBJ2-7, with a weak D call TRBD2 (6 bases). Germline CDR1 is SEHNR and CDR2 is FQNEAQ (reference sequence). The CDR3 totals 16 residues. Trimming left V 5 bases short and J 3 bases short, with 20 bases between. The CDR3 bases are TGTGCCAGCAGCCCCCACTTTGGCAGGGAGGACTACGAGCAGTACTTC. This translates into CASSPHFGREDYEQYF.

The CDR3 protein is CASSKRDRADEQYF. As DNA, the CDR3 is TGTGCCAGCAGCAAGCGGGACAGGGCGGATGAGCAGTACTTC. The V and J genes are TRBV7-6 and TRBJ2-7; TRBD1 aligns across 9 bases. The CDR3 loop spans 14 amino acids. Looked up from germline, CDR1 is SGHVS and CDR2 is FNYEAQ. V shed 5 bases, J shed 7 bases, and the junction held 9 bases outside the gene matches.

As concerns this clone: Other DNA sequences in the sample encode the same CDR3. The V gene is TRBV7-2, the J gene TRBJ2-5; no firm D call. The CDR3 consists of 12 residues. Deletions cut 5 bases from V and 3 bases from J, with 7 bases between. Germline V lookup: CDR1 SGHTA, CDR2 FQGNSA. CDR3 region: CASSPREETQYF. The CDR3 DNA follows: TGTGCCAGCAGCCCACGGGAAGAGACCCAGTACTTC.

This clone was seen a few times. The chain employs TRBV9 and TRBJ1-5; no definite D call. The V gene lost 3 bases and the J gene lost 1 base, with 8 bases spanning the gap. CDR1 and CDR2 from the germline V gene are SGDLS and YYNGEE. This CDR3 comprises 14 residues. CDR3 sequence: CASSASGSNQPQHF. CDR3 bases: TGTGCCAGCAGCGCCTCTGGGAGCAATCAGCCCCAGCATTTT.

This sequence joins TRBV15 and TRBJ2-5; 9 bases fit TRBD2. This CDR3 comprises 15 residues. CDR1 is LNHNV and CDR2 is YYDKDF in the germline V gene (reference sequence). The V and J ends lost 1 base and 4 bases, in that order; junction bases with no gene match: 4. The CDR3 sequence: CATSRAAGGPETQYF. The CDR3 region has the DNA TGTGCCACCAGCAGAGCGGCGGGAGGGCCAGAGACCCAGTACTTC.

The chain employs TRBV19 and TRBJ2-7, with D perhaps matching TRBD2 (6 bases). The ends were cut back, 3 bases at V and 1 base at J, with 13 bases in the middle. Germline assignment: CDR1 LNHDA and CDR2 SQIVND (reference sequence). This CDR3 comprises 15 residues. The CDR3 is CASSIGGDGSYEQYF. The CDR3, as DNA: TGTGCCAGTAGTATTGGCGGGGACGGGTCCTACGAGCAGTACTTC.

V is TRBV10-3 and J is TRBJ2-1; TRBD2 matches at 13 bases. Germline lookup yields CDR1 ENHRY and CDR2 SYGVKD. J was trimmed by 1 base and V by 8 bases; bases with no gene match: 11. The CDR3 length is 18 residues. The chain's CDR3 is CAIGGAVTSGRSYNEQFF. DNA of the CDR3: TGTGCCATCGGGGGAGCGGTGACTAGCGGGAGGTCCTACAATGAGCAGTTCTTC.

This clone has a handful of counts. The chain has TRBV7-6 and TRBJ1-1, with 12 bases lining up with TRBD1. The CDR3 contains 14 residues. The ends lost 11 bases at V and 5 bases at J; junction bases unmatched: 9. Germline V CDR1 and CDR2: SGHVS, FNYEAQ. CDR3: CAVGTGGYRTEAFF. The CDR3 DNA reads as TGTGCCGTAGGGACAGGGGGCTATAGGACTGAAGCTTTCTTT.

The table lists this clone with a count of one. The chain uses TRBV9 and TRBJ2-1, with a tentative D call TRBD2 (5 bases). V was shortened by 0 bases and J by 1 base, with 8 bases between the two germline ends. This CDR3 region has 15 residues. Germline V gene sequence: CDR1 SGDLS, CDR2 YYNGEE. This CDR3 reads CASSVASTSYNEQFF. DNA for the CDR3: TGTGCCAGCAGCGTAGCTAGCACGTCCTACAATGAGCAGTTCTTC.

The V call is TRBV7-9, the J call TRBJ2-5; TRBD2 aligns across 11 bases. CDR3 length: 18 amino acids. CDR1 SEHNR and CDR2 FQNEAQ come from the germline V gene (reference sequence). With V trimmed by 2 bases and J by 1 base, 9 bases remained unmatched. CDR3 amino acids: CASSLPLGTSGPQETQYF. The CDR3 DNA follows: TGTGCCAGCAGCTTACCCCTGGGGACTAGCGGCCCCCAAGAGACCCAGTACTTC.

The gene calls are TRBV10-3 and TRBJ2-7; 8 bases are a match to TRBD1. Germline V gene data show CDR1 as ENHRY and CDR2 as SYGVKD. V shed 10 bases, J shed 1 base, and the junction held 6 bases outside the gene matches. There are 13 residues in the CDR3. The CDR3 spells CASRGQESYEQYF. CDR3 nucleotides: TGTGCCAGCAGGGGGCAGGAGTCCTACGAGCAGTACTTC.

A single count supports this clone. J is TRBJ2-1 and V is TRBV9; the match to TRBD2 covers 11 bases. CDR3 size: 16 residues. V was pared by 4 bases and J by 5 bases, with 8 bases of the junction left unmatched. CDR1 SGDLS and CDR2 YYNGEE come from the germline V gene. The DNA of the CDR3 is TGTGCCAGCAGCTTCCAGACTAGCGGGATAAACAATGAGCAGTTCTTC. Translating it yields CASSFQTSGINNEQFF.

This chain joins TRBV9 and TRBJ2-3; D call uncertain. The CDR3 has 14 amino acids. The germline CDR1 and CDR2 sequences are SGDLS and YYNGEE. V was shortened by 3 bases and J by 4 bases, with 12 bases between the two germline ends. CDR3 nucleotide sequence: TGTGCCAGCAGCGAACAGCTTCCCTCAGATACGCAGTATTTT. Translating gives CASSEQLPSDTQYF.

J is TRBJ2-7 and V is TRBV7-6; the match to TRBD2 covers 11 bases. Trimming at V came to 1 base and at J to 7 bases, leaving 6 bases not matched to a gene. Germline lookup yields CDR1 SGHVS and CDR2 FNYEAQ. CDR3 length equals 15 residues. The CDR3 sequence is CASSLELAGVREQYF. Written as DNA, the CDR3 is TGTGCCAGCAGCTTAGAACTAGCGGGAGTTCGGGAGCAGTACTTC.

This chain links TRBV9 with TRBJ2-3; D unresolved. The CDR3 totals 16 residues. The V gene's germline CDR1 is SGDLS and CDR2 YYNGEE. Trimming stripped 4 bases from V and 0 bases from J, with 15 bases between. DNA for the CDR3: TGTGCCAGCAGCCCCCGAGGCGTGTCTAGCACAGATACGCAGTATTTT. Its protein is CASSPRGVSSTDTQYF.

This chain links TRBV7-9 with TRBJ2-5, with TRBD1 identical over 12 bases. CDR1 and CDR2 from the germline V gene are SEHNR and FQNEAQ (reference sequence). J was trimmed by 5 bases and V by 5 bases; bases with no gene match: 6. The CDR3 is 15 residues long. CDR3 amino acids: CASSGGTGGPETQYF. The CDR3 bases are TGTGCCAGCAGCGGGGGGACAGGGGGCCCTGAGACCCAGTACTTC.

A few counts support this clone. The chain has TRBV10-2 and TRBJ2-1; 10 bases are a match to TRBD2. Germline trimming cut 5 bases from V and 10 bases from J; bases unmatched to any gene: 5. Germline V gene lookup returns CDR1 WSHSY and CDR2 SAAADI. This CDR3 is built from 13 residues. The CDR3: CASSPGLAREQFF. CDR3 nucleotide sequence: TGCGCCAGCAGTCCGGGACTAGCGCGGGAGCAGTTCTTC.

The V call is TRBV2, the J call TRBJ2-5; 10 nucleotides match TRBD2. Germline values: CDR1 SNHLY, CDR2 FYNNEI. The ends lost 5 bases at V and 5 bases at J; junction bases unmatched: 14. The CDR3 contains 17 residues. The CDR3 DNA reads TGTGCCAGCAGTTCGCTTAAACTAGCGGGAATTGGGGAGACCCAGTACTTC. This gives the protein CASSSLKLAGIGETQYF.